Following are 25 T cell receptor beta chains from one sample sequenced in a study of blood T cell repertoires in COVID-19. The method was immunoSEQ multiplex PCR; TCRdb's version includes in-frame clones alone and lacks a portion of them. The sample includes under 300,000 clones, 70% to 90% seen only once; the top ten take around 2%. Sequencing was carried out using peripheral blood. Source of these receptors: a woman in her forties who had recovered from COVID-19.

The chain has TRBV13 and TRBJ2-2; 14 nucleotides agree with TRBD2. J gave up 7 bases and V 5 bases, and 15 bases lay outside the gene matches. The CDR3 length is 19 residues. Germline assignment: CDR1 PRHDT and CDR2 FYEKMQ (reference sequence). The CDR3 nucleotides are TGTGCCAGCAGCCCCCGTCCCGGGACTAGCGGGAGTTTTGGCGGGGAGCTGTTTTTT. It translates to CASSPRPGTSGSFGGELFF.

A note on this clone: Other DNA sequences of this sample code for an identical CDR3. The chain uses TRBV12-3 or TRBV12-4 and TRBJ2-7; D gene unclear. Trimming took off 5 bases at V and 4 bases at J, with 6 bases between the two ends. This CDR3 region has 11 residues. In DNA, the CDR3 is TGTGCCAGCAGTCCCAGGTACGAGCAGTACTTC. It is translated as CASSPRYEQYF.

This clone appeared a single time. The V call is TRBV5-4, the J call TRBJ2-2, with 7 positions matching TRBD2. V was clipped by 4 bases and J by 0 bases; unmatched bases: 3. The length of the CDR3 is 15 residues. CDR1 SGHNT and CDR2 YYREEE come from the germline V gene (reference sequence). CDR3 sequence: CASSGGLTNTGELFF. The CDR3 DNA is TGTGCCAGCAGCGGGGGACTAACGAACACCGGGGAGCTGTTTTTT.

This chain joins TRBV7-2 and TRBJ2-7; 9 nucleotides line up with TRBD2. Germline V gives CDR1 SGHTA, CDR2 FQGNSA. The CDR3 extends over 15 amino acids. The V and J ends lost 8 bases and 7 bases, in that order; junction bases with no gene match: 15. CDR3 loop: CASRGGSGRSKEQYF. CDR3 DNA: TGTGCCAGCCGGGGTGGTAGCGGGAGATCGAAGGAGCAGTACTTC.

The chain has TRBV3-1 (or the pseudogene TRBV3-2) and TRBJ2-7; D may be TRBD1 (6 bases). The CDR3 has 14 amino acids. Trimming pared 4 bases from V and 5 bases from J, leaving 15 bases between. Germline V gene lookup returns CDR1 LGHDT and CDR2 YNNKEL (reference sequence). CDR3 sequence (DNA): TGTGCCAGCAGCCGGGCCAGGGGACCCAACGAGCAGTACTTC. It yields the protein CASSRARGPNEQYF.

V and J are TRBV5-6 and TRBJ2-1, with D perhaps matching TRBD1 (5 bases). The V gene lost 2 bases and the J gene lost 5 bases, with 5 bases spanning the gap. This CDR3 comprises 12 residues. CDR1 is SGHDT, CDR2 YYEEEE, per germline. CDR3 DNA sequence: TGTGCCAGCAGCTTAGGGGACAATGAGCAGTTCTTC. As protein: CASSLGDNEQFF.

The CDR3 nucleotides are TGTGCCAGCAGTTACGGCAACAGGGGTAGCTATGGCTACACCTTC. Residues: CASSYGNRGSYGYTF. The V and J genes are TRBV6-5 and TRBJ1-2; 7 bases are a match to TRBD1. V dropped 2 bases and J dropped 4; count of bases not matched to a gene: 7. Germline lookup yields CDR1 MNHEY and CDR2 SVGAGI. This CDR3 contains 15 residues.

This clone was detected only once. V gene TRBV2 combines with J gene TRBJ2-5; 8 bases line up with TRBD1. This CDR3 contains 15 residues. The ends lost 5 bases at V and 3 bases at J; junction bases unmatched: 8. CDR1 and CDR2 (germline): SNHLY, FYNNEI. CDR3 sequence: CASSLIRGREETQYF. The CDR3 bases are TGTGCCAGCAGTCTCATCAGGGGGCGGGAAGAGACCCAGTACTTC.

CDR3 nucleotide sequence: TGTGCCAGCAGCCAAGCGAGGGGGCGGATATACGAGCAGTACTTC. Its translation: CASSQARGRIYEQYF. J is TRBJ2-7 and V is TRBV6-2 or TRBV6-3, with 7 bases identical to TRBD1. After removal of 6 bases from V and 4 bases from J, the junction contained 12 bases not matched to a gene. Germline V gene data show CDR1 as MNHEY and CDR2 as SVGEGT. The CDR3 is made up of 15 amino acids.

The rearrangement links TRBV5-4 to TRBJ1-1; TRBD1 might be the D (6 bases). This CDR3 is 15 amino acids long. V gave up 1 base and J gave up 4 bases, with 14 bases separating them. In germline, CDR1 is SGHNT, CDR2 YYREEE (reference sequence). The CDR3 DNA reads as TGTGCCAGCAGCTTGAGGGGGTTATTGGGCACTGAAGCTTTCTTT. Encoded protein: CASSLRGLLGTEAFF.

The chain uses TRBV24-1 and TRBJ2-3, with TRBD2 identical over 8 bases. This CDR3 comprises 15 residues. Trimming took 1 base from V and 6 from J; bases not matched to a gene: 5. Per germline, CDR1 KGHDR and CDR2 SFDVKD. CDR3 DNA sequence: TGTGCCACCAGTGATTTCACGGGGGGGGGTGATACGCAGTATTTT. Encoded protein: CATSDFTGGGDTQYF.

Here the CDR3 DNA reads TGTGCAAGTCGCTTAAGGGGCGAGACCCAGTACTTC. Amino acids: CASRLRGETQYF. V gene TRBV12-2 combines with J gene TRBJ2-5; TRBD1, the D gene given by the table, was not confirmed from the DNA. TRBV12-2 is a recognized pseudogene. CDR3 length: 12 amino acids.

V gene TRBV3-1 (or the pseudogene TRBV3-2) combines with J gene TRBJ2-2; maybe TRBD1 (5 bases). Trimming removed 2 bases at V and 2 bases at J, with 9 bases between. There are 15 residues in the CDR3. In germline, CDR1 is LGHDT, CDR2 YNNKEL (reference sequence). In DNA form, the CDR3 reads TGTGCCAGCAGCCAAAGGGGCCTAAACACCGGGGAGCTGTTTTTT. Its translation: CASSQRGLNTGELFF.

The chain uses TRBV27 and TRBJ2-7; 8 bases are shared with TRBD2. This CDR3 region has 14 residues. Unmatched junction bases numbered 10, after V lost 8 bases and J lost 4 bases. Germline loops: CDR1 MNHEY, CDR2 SMNVEV (reference sequence). CDR3 coding DNA: TGTGCCAGCCGACGGGGCGGGGGGTTTTACGAGCAGTACTTC. Amino acid sequence: CASRRGGGFYEQYF.

The chain couples TRBV7-9 to TRBJ1-2, with 9 positions matching TRBD1. Germline CDR1 and CDR2: SEHNR and FQNEAQ (reference sequence). V shed 0 bases, J shed 6 bases, and the junction held 5 bases outside the gene matches. This CDR3 comprises 15 residues. The CDR3 coding sequence is TGTGCCAGCAGCTTAGCGGGGGGACAGGGTAATGGCTACACCTTC. This encodes CASSLAGGQGNGYTF.

The chain links TRBV19 to TRBJ1-2; maybe TRBD1 (5 bases). The CDR3 extends over 13 amino acids. Trimming removed 9 bases from V and 1 base from J, with 12 bases in between. The germline V gene encodes CDR1 LNHDA and CDR2 SQIVND (reference sequence). CDR3 sequence (DNA): TGTGCCAGCAGAGACAGAATTAACTATGGCTACACCTTC. Its protein is CASRDRINYGYTF.

J is TRBJ2-3 and V is TRBV11-3; possibly TRBD2 for D (5 bases). CDR3 length: 14 amino acids. V lost 5 bases to trimming and J lost 5 bases, with 14 bases between them. Germline V gene sequence: CDR1 SGHNT, CDR2 YENEEA. DNA for the CDR3: TGTGCCAGCAGCCGGGGAAGGCCGGGAGATACGCAGTATTTT. It yields the protein CASSRGRPGDTQYF.

The gene calls are TRBV6-5 and TRBJ2-3, with 7 bases lining up with TRBD2. The CDR3 is made up of 14 amino acids. Germline V gives CDR1 MNHEY, CDR2 SVGAGI. With V trimmed by 7 bases and J by 5 bases, 9 bases remained unmatched. Here the CDR3 reads CASTSPSGGDTQYF. CDR3 DNA sequence: TGTGCCAGCACATCCCCTTCGGGGGGAGATACGCAGTATTTT.

The table lists this clone with a count of one. The chain employs TRBV19 and TRBJ2-4, with TRBD1 identical over 7 bases. The germline CDR1 and CDR2 sequences are LNHDA and SQIVND (reference sequence). The CDR3 contains 17 residues. J was trimmed by 0 bases and V by 1 base; bases with no gene match: 6. Here the CDR3 reads CASSIADRVVAKNIQYF. In DNA, the CDR3 is TGTGCCAGTAGTATAGCTGACAGGGTGGTAGCCAAAAACATTCAGTACTTC.

The chain is built from TRBV6-8 and TRBJ2-1; 8 nucleotides align to TRBD1. This CDR3 has 15 residues. Trimming cost V 2 bases and J 2 bases; bases outside gene matches: 2. Germline values: CDR1 MNHGY, CDR2 SAAAGT. The CDR3 spells CASSYEQGAYNEQFF. CDR3 in DNA: TGTGCCAGCAGTTACGAACAGGGGGCCTACAATGAGCAGTTCTTC.

The chain links TRBV19 to TRBJ2-2; the match to TRBD1 covers 8 bases. The CDR3 contains 14 residues. Germline lookup yields CDR1 LNHDA and CDR2 SQIVND (reference sequence). With 6 bases clipped from V and 0 bases from J, the junction kept 0 bases outside the gene matches. The CDR3 DNA is TGTGCCAGTAGGGACAGGGCGAACACCGGGGAGCTGTTTTTT. Translating it yields CASRDRANTGELFF.

J is TRBJ2-5 and V is TRBV5-5, with 8 bases fitting TRBD1. Germline loops: CDR1 SGHKS, CDR2 YYEKEE (reference sequence). V shed 0 bases, J shed 2 bases, and the junction held 6 bases outside the gene matches. This CDR3 contains 16 residues. The CDR3 sequence: CASSLVRTGKQETQYF. In nucleotides, the CDR3 is TGTGCCAGCAGCTTGGTAAGGACAGGGAAACAAGAGACCCAGTACTTC. Based on the CDR3 plus reference TRBV5-5 and TRBJ2-5, the full variable domain is DAGVTQSPTHLIKTRGQQVTLRCSPISGHKSVSWYQQVLGQGPQFIFQYYEKEERGRGNFPDRFSARQFPNYSSELNVNALLLGDSALYLCASSLVRTGKQETQYFGPGTRLLVL.

This chain connects TRBV3-1 (or the pseudogene TRBV3-2) to TRBJ2-6; D not certain. Germline V gene data show CDR1 as LGHDT and CDR2 as YNNKEL (reference sequence). Trimming took off 4 bases at V and 4 bases at J, with 5 bases between the two ends. The CDR3 has 13 amino acids. The CDR3, as DNA: TGTGCCAGCAGCCTCCGGGGGGCCAACGTCCTGACTTTC. Translation: CASSLRGANVLTF.

The V gene is TRBV5-1, the J gene TRBJ2-5; D gene ambiguous. The germline gives CDR1 SGHRS, CDR2 YFSETQ. The V gene lost 4 bases and the J gene lost 6 bases, with 10 bases spanning the gap. The length of the CDR3 is 12 residues. The DNA of the CDR3 is TGCGCCAGCAGCGTTACGGAGAAGACCCAGTACTTC. It codes for CASSVTEKTQYF.

This rearrangement joins TRBV27 to TRBJ2-5; D possibly corresponds to TRBD2 (5 bases). The ends were cut back, 8 bases at V and 1 base at J, with 14 bases in the middle. Germline V gives CDR1 MNHEY, CDR2 SMNVEV (reference sequence). CDR3 size: 14 residues. The CDR3 nucleotides read TGTGCCAGCGCTCCGGGGTTTTCCCAAGAGACCCAGTACTTC. Translation gives CASAPGFSQETQYF.